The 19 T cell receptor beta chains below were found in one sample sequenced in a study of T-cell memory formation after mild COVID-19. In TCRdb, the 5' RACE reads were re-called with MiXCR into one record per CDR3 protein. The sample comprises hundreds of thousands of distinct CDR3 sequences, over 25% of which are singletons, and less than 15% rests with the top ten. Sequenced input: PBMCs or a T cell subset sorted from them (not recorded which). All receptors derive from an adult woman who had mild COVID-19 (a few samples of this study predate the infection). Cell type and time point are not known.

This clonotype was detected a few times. CDR3 residues: CASSGQGFSGANVLTF. Written as DNA, the CDR3 is TGTGCCAGCAGCGGACAGGGTTTCTCTGGGGCCAACGTCCTGACTTTC. This chain uses TRBV14 with TRBJ2-6; 8 nucleotides match TRBD1. The CDR3 consists of 16 residues. Trimming cost V 5 bases and J 0 bases; bases outside gene matches: 3. Germline-derived CDR1 and CDR2 are SGHDN and FVKESK.

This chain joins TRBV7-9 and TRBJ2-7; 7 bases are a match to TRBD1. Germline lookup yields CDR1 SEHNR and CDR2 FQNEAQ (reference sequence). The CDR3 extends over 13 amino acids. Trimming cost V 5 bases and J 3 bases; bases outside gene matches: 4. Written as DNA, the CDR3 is TGTGCCAGCAGCCGACAGGGATTCTACGAGCAGTACTTC. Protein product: CASSRQGFYEQYF.

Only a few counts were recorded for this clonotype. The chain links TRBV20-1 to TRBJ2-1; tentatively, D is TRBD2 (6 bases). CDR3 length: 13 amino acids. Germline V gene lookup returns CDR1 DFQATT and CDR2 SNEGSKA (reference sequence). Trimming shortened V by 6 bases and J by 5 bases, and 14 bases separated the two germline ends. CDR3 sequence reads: CSAFSGPNNEQFF. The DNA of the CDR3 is TGCAGTGCCTTTAGCGGTCCGAACAATGAGCAGTTCTTC.

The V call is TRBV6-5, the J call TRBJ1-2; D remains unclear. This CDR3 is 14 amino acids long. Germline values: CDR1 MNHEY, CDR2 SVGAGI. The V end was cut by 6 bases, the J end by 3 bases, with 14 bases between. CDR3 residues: CASRNLRADYGYTF. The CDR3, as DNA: TGTGCCAGCAGGAACCTGCGGGCCGACTATGGCTACACCTTC.

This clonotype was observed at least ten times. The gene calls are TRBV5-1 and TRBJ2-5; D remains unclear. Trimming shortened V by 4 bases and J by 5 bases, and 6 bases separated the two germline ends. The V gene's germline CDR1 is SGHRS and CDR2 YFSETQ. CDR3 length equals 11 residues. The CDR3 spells CASSERETQYF. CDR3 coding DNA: TGCGCCAGCAGCGAACGGGAGACCCAGTACTTC.

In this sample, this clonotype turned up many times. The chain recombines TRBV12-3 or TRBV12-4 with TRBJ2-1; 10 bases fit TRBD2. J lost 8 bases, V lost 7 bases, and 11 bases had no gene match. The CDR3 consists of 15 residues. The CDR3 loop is CASTTSSGSIYEQFF. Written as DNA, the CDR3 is TGTGCCAGCACTACCTCTAGCGGGAGTATCTATGAGCAGTTCTTC.

CDR3 in DNA: TGCAGTGCCGGTCCCGGAGATACGCAGTATTTT. Residues: CSAGPGDTQYF. V and J are TRBV20-1 and TRBJ2-3; D is undetermined. Germline-derived CDR1 and CDR2 are DFQATT and SNEGSKA (reference sequence). CDR3 size: 11 residues. Trimming took off 6 bases at V and 5 bases at J, with 9 bases between the two ends.

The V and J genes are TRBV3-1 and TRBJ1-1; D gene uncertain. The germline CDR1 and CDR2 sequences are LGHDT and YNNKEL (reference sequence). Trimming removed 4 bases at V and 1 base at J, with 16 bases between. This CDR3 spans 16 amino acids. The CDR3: CASSPLTRQKNTEAFF. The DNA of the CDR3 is TGTGCCAGCAGCCCCCTCACAAGGCAGAAGAACACTGAAGCTTTCTTT.

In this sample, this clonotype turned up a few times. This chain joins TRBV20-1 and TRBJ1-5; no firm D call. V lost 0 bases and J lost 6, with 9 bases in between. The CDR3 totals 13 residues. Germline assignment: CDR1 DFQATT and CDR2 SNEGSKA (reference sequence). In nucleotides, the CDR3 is TGCAGTGCTAGAGATTTGGGAAGTCAGCCCCAGCATTTT. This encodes CSARDLGSQPQHF.

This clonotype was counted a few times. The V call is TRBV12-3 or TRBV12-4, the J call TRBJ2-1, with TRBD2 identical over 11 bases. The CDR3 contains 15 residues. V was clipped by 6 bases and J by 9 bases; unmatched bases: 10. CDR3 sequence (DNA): TGTGCCAGCAGGACGACTAGCGGGGCAGCTAGTGAGCAGTTCTTC. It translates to CASRTTSGAASEQFF.

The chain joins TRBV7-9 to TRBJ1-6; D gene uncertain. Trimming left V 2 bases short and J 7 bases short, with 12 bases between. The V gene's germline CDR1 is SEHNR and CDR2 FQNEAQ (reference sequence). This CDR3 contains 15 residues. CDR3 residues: CASSLPIPINSPLHF. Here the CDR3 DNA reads TGTGCCAGCAGCTTACCAATCCCAATAAATTCACCCCTCCACTTT.

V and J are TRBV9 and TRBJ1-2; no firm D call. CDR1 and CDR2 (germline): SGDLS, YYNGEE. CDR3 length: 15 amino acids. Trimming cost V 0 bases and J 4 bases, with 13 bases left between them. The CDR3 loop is CASSVGSKGTYGYTF. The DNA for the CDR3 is TGTGCCAGCAGCGTAGGGAGCAAGGGAACCTATGGCTACACCTTC. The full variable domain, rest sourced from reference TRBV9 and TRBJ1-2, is DSGVTQTPKHLITATGQRVTLRCSPRSGDLSVYWYQQSLDQGLQFLIQYYNGEERAKGNILERFSAQQFPDLHSELNLSSLELGDSALYFCASSVGSKGTYGYTFGSGTRLTVV.

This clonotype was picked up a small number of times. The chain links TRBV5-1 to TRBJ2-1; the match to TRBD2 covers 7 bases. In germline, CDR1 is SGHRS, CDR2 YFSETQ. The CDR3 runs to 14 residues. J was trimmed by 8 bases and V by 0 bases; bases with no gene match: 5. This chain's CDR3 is CASSLALGGDEQFF. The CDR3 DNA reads TGCGCCAGCAGCTTGGCCCTGGGGGGGGATGAGCAGTTCTTC.

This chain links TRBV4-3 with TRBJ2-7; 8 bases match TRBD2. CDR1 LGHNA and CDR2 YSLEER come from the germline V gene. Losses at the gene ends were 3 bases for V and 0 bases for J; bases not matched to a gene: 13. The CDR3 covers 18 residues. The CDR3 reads CASSHQSSAGDNSYEQYF. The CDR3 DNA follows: TGCGCCAGCAGCCACCAATCTTCAGCGGGAGATAACTCCTACGAGCAGTACTTC.

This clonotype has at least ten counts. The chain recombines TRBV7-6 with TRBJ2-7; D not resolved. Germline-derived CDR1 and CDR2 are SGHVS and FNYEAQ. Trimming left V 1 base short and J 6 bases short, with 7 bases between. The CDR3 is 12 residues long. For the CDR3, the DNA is TGTGCCAGCAGCTTAGACGGATCCGAGCAGTACTTC. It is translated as CASSLDGSEQYF.

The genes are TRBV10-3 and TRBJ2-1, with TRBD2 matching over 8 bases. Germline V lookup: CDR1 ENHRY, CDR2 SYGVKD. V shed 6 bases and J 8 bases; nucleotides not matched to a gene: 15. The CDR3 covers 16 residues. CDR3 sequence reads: CAIRRENSGIQDEQFF. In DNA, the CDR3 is TGTGCCATCAGGCGGGAGAATAGCGGGATCCAGGATGAGCAGTTCTTC.

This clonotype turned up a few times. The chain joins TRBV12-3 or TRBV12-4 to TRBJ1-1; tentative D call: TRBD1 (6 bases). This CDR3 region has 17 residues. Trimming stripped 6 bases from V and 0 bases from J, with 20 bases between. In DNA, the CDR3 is TGTGCCAGCAGCTGGGGAACAGGGAAAGGGATGAACACTGAAGCTTTCTTT. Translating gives CASSWGTGKGMNTEAFF.

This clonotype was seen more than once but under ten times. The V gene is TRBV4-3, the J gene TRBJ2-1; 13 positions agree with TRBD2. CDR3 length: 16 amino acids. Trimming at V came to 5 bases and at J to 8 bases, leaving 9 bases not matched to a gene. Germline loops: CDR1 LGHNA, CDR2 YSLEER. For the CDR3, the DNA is TGCGCCAGCAGCGCTACTAGCGGGAGGGGAAGCGATGAGCAGTTCTTC. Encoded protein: CASSATSGRGSDEQFF.

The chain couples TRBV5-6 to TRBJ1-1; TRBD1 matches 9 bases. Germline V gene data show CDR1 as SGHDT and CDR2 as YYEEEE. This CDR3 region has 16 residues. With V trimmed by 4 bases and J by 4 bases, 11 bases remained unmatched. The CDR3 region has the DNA TGTGCCAGCAGCCCGACGGGACAGGGTGGATTCACTGAAGCTTTCTTT. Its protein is CASSPTGQGGFTEAFF.